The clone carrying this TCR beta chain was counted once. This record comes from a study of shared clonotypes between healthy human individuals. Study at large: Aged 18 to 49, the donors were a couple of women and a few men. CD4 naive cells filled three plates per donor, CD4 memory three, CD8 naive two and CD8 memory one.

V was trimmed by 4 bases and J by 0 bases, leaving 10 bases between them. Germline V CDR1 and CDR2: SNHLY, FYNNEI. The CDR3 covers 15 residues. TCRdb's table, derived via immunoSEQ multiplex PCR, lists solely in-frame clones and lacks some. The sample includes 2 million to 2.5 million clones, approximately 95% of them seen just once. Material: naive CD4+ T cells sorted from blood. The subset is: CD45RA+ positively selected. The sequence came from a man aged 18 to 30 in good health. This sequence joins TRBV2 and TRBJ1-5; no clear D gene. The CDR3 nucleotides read TGTGCCAGCAGTGTCGCGGATTATAGCAATCAGCCCCAGCATTTT. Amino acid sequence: CASSVADYSNQPQHF.